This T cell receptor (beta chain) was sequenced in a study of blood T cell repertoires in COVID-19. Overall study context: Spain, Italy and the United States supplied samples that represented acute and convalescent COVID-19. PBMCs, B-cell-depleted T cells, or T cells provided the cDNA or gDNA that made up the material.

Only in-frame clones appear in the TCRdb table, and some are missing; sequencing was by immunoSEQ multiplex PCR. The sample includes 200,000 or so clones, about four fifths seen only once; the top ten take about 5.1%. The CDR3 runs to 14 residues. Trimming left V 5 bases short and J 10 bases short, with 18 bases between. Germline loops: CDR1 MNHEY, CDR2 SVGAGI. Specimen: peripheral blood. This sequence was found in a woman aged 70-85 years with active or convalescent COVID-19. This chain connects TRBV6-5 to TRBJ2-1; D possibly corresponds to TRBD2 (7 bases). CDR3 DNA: TGTGCCAGCAGTAGGGGGGGGTATAACGGGGAGCAGTTCTTC. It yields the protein CASSRGGYNGEQFF.